This T cell receptor (beta chain) was identified in a study of shared clonotypes between healthy human individuals. Naive CD8 cells lacked CD45RO, underwent positive selection for CCR7 and left out terminally differentiated effector memory CD45RA+ cells. This clone was found a few times. Other DNA sequences of this sample code for an identical CDR3. Profiled with immunoSEQ multiplex PCR; TCRdb holds only in-frame clones, not every one. The top ten clones hold more than 1.5% of a sample with about 2.1 million clones, around 93% of them seen once. Sequencing was carried out using naive CD8+ T cells from PBMCs. This sequence originates from a young man in good health. Some clones in this sample may be carry-over from other donors' samples.

This CDR3 reads CASSLANTEAFF. The CDR3 nucleotides are TGTGCCAGCAGTTTAGCAAACACTGAAGCTTTCTTT. The rearrangement uses TRBV28 and TRBJ1-1, with D hard to call. Germline CDR1 reads MDHEN; CDR2 reads SYDVKM. V was shortened by 2 bases and J by 2 bases, with 3 bases between the two germline ends. The CDR3 sequence is 12 residues long.